One sample yielded the 31 T cell receptor beta chains listed below, sequenced in a study of cytomegalovirus exposure and HLA in healthy donors. Both 60 Vbeta primers and 13 Jbeta primers went into the PCR. Measured with immunoSEQ multiplex PCR; TCRdb has only the in-frame clones, and not every one. This sample carries some 170,000 clones, 55% to 75% of them seen once, and the ten largest clones take 2% to 3%. Sequencing was carried out using PBMCs. The source of these receptors is a human donor in good health.

The V and J genes are TRBV5-6 and TRBJ1-5; D remains unclear. CDR1 is SGHDT and CDR2 is YYEEEE in the germline V gene. This CDR3 is 16 amino acids long. Trimming shortened V by 1 base and J by 0 bases, and 11 bases separated the two germline ends. CDR3: CASSLSGEYSNQPQHF. The CDR3 region has the DNA TGTGCCAGCAGCTTGAGCGGGGAATATAGCAATCAGCCCCAGCATTTT.

The gene calls are TRBV19 and TRBJ1-2; 7 bases align to TRBD1. Trimming at V came to 5 bases and at J to 10 bases, leaving 10 bases not matched to a gene. Germline-derived CDR1 and CDR2 are LNHDA and SQIVND (reference sequence). This CDR3 region has 13 residues. The CDR3 bases are TGTGCCAGTAGTGTTCAACAGGGGTCTGACTACACCTTC. Encoded protein: CASSVQQGSDYTF.

This chain connects TRBV5-6 to TRBJ1-6; D is possibly TRBD1 (5 bases). Germline lookup yields CDR1 SGHDT and CDR2 YYEEEE. V lost 4 bases, J lost 6 bases, and 23 bases lay in between. This CDR3 spans 18 amino acids. The CDR3 is CASSLSGAGFRPNSPLHF. CDR3 coding DNA: TGTGCCAGCAGCCTTTCCGGGGCGGGATTCCGCCCTAATTCACCCCTCCACTTT.

This clone was counted between two and nine times. At the DNA level, this CDR3 is encoded by other sequences in the same sample as well. The chain links TRBV18 to TRBJ2-3; 12 nucleotides agree with TRBD1. Per the germline V gene, CDR1 is KGHSH and CDR2 is LQKENI. V dropped 5 bases and J dropped 6; count of bases not matched to a gene: 6. This CDR3 comprises 15 residues. The CDR3 DNA is TGTGCCAGCTCAAGAGGGACAGGGGGCGCGGATACGCAGTATTTT. Translation: CASSRGTGGADTQYF.

This clone is a singleton in its sample. The J gene is TRBJ2-7, the V gene TRBV6-1; 12 bases agree with TRBD2. The CDR3 runs to 16 residues. The V segment lost 4 bases and the J segment 7 bases; nucleotides outside the gene matches: 11. Germline CDR1 MNHNS, CDR2 SASEGT. CDR3 sequence (DNA): TGTGCCAGCAGTGCCGGACTAGCGGGGTGGGTTGGGGAGCAGTACTTC. Amino acid sequence: CASSAGLAGWVGEQYF.

The chain is built from TRBV7-2 and TRBJ2-3, with D perhaps matching TRBD1 (7 bases). This CDR3 contains 13 residues. The ends were cut back, 5 bases at V and 6 bases at J, with 12 bases in the middle. The V gene's germline CDR1 is SGHTA and CDR2 FQGNSA. In nucleotides, the CDR3 is TGTGCCAGCAGCCCAGGGGGGATTGATACGCAGTATTTT. It codes for CASSPGGIDTQYF.

The chain links TRBV2 to TRBJ1-6; perhaps TRBD1 as D (6 bases). This CDR3 spans 14 amino acids. CDR1 SNHLY and CDR2 FYNNEI come from the germline V gene. Trimming cost V 3 bases and J 7 bases, with 10 bases left between them. The CDR3 loop reads CASSDQGSNSPLHF. The DNA of the CDR3 is TGTGCCAGCAGTGATCAGGGGTCGAATTCACCCCTCCACTTT. The variable domain in full, completed from reference TRBV2 and TRBJ1-6, reads EPEVTQTPSHQVTQMGQEVILRCVPISNHLYFYWYRQILGQKVEFLVSFYNNEISEKSEIFDDQFSVERPDGSNFTLKIRSTKLEDSAMYFCASSDQGSNSPLHFGNGTRLTVT.

V is TRBV27 and J is TRBJ1-4; a weak D match, TRBD1 (5 bases). CDR1 and CDR2 from the germline V gene are MNHEY and SMNVEV (reference sequence). The CDR3 has 16 amino acids. Trimming left V 10 bases short and J 6 bases short, with 24 bases between. CDR3 protein: CAIPGDPGLGDEKLFF. DNA of the CDR3: TGTGCCATACCGGGGGATCCCGGACTAGGGGATGAAAAACTGTTTTTT.

The chain recombines TRBV5-5 with TRBJ2-2, with D unresolved. Trimming pared 2 bases from V and 7 bases from J, leaving 6 bases between. Germline-derived CDR1 and CDR2 are SGHKS and YYEKEE (reference sequence). The CDR3 is 12 residues long. The CDR3 region is CASSLAVGELFF. The CDR3 region has the DNA TGTGCCAGCAGCTTAGCCGTCGGGGAGCTGTTTTTT.

The V and J genes are TRBV7-8 and TRBJ2-3, with 8 bases lining up with TRBD2. This CDR3 has 16 residues. The V gene's germline CDR1 is SGHVS and CDR2 FQNEAQ. The V gene end was trimmed by 2 bases and the J gene end by 6 bases; junction bases not matched to a gene: 10. Here the CDR3 DNA reads TGTGCCAGCAGCTTACGAAGACTAGCGTGGACCGATACGCAGTATTTT. It translates to CASSLRRLAWTDTQYF.

The V gene is TRBV19, the J gene TRBJ2-5; perhaps TRBD1 as D (6 bases). The J call is uncertain, as TRBJ2-7 better fits the DNA end. Germline-derived CDR1 and CDR2 are LNHDA and SQIVND (reference sequence). The CDR3 extends over 15 amino acids. DNA for the CDR3: TGTGCCAGTAGTCTCTCAGGGGACCACTCCTACGAGCAGTACTTC. Translation: CASSLSGDHSYEQYF.

V usage is TRBV6-1 and J usage is TRBJ1-1, with D maybe TRBD1 (5 bases). The CDR3 runs 14 residues. Germline CDR1 reads MNHNS; CDR2 reads SASEGT. V was shortened by 1 base and J by 1 base, with 7 bases between the two germline ends. The CDR3 bases are TGTGCCAGCAGTGAAGGGACAACGAACACTGAAGCTTTCTTT. This encodes CASSEGTTNTEAFF.

The rearrangement links TRBV25-1 to TRBJ1-3; 9 nucleotides match TRBD1. After removal of 1 base from V and 5 bases from J, the junction contained 6 bases not matched to a gene. The CDR3 runs 16 residues. The V gene's germline CDR1 is MGHDK and CDR2 SYGVNS. CDR3 sequence reads: CASSEWGDRARNTIYF. As DNA, the CDR3 is TGTGCCAGCAGTGAATGGGGGGACAGGGCCCGAAACACCATATATTTT.

The CDR3 spells CASSWTGTGYNEQFF. CDR3 in DNA: TGTGCCAGCAGTTGGACCGGGACAGGCTACAATGAGCAGTTCTTC. The rearrangement links TRBV27 to TRBJ2-1, with 8 bases fitting TRBD1. Germline V gene sequence: CDR1 MNHEY, CDR2 SMNVEV (reference sequence). Trimming at V came to 4 bases and at J to 3 bases, leaving 5 bases not matched to a gene. This CDR3 region has 15 residues.

This clone has just one count. The chain recombines TRBV7-2 with TRBJ2-6; D possibly corresponds to TRBD1 (6 bases). Germline lookup yields CDR1 SGHTA and CDR2 FQGNSA. Trimming cost V 1 base and J 2 bases, with 6 bases left between them. This CDR3 contains 15 residues. The CDR3 nucleotides are TGTGCCAGCAGCTTAGACAGGGCTGGGGCCAACGTCCTGACTTTC. Protein sequence: CASSLDRAGANVLTF.

The rearrangement joins TRBV19 to TRBJ2-5; D is possibly TRBD2 (7 bases). The CDR3 sequence is 16 residues long. The V gene lost 4 bases and the J gene lost 3 bases, with 18 bases spanning the gap. Germline V gene data show CDR1 as LNHDA and CDR2 as SQIVND (reference sequence). The CDR3 sequence: CASSSERGGRKETQYF. CDR3 bases: TGTGCCAGTAGTAGCGAAAGGGGGGGCAGAAAAGAGACCCAGTACTTC.

This clone was observed a few times. The CDR3 nucleotides are TGTGCCAGCAGTTACTCGGGACTAGCGAGCTTAGATACGCAGTATTTT. Amino acids: CASSYSGLASLDTQYF. V gene TRBV6-5 combines with J gene TRBJ2-3; TRBD2 agrees at 10 bases. Germline V gene lookup returns CDR1 MNHEY and CDR2 SVGAGI. This CDR3 contains 16 residues. After removal of 0 bases from V and 5 bases from J, the junction contained 5 bases not matched to a gene.

This rearrangement joins TRBV19 to TRBJ1-6; D unclear. CDR1 and CDR2 (germline): LNHDA, SQIVND (reference sequence). V lost 3 bases and J lost 5, with 8 bases in between. CDR3 length: 14 amino acids. As DNA, the CDR3 is TGTGCCAGTAGTATGAGTTTGGATAATTCACCCCTCCACTTT. Encoded protein: CASSMSLDNSPLHF.

The V and J genes are TRBV9 and TRBJ1-6; unclear D gene. The CDR3 loop spans 16 amino acids. In germline, CDR1 is SGDLS, CDR2 YYNGEE. Between the trimmed V and J ends, which lost 3 bases and 7 bases, there was a span of 17 bases. This CDR3 is CASSGSGLHYNSPLHF. CDR3 nucleotide sequence: TGTGCCAGCAGCGGCAGTGGACTCCATTACAATTCACCCCTCCACTTT.

This chain connects TRBV7-8 to TRBJ2-5; 8 nucleotides align to TRBD1. This CDR3 region has 16 residues. V lost 5 bases to trimming and J lost 3 bases; unmatched junction nucleotides: 11. Germline-derived CDR1 and CDR2 are SGHVS and FQNEAQ. This CDR3 reads CASSPKTGETKETQYF. The CDR3 DNA reads as TGTGCCAGCAGCCCCAAGACAGGGGAAACGAAAGAGACCCAGTACTTC. Full variable domain (remainder filled in from reference TRBV7-8 and TRBJ2-5): GAGVSQSPRYKVAKRGQDVALRCDPISGHVSLFWYQQALGQGPEFLTYFQNEAQLDKSGLPSDRFFAERPEGSVSTLKIQRTQQEDSAVYLCASSPKTGETKETQYFGPGTRLLVL.

This chain uses TRBV11-3 with TRBJ2-7; 11 bases are shared with TRBD1. The CDR3 extends over 14 amino acids. Germline V CDR1 and CDR2: SGHNT, YENEEA. V lost 5 bases and J lost 5; bases outside the gene matches: 5. The CDR3 is CASSPPGQGDEQYF. CDR3 nucleotides: TGTGCCAGCAGCCCCCCGGGACAGGGGGACGAGCAGTACTTC.

V and J are TRBV20-1 and TRBJ1-1, with D hard to call. The CDR3 covers 10 residues. CDR1 and CDR2 from the germline V gene are DFQATT and SNEGSKA (reference sequence). The V end was cut by 5 bases, the J end by 4 bases, with 5 bases between. The CDR3 DNA reads as TGCAGTGCTTTGAGCACTGAAGCTTTCTTT. This gives the protein CSALSTEAFF.

This clone occurred a few times. The chain links TRBV5-1 to TRBJ1-5; no definite D call. Trimming cost V 4 bases and J 0 bases, with 11 bases left between them. The CDR3 runs to 15 residues. Germline CDR1 reads SGHRS; CDR2 reads YFSETQ. The CDR3 sequence is CASSPDGSSNQPQHF. The CDR3, as DNA: TGCGCCAGCAGCCCCGACGGGTCTAGCAATCAGCCCCAGCATTTT.

The J gene is TRBJ2-7, the V gene TRBV4-1; TRBD1 might be the D (6 bases). The CDR3 runs to 15 residues. V lost 0 bases and J 7 bases, leaving 16 bases between the germline ends. Germline V gene data show CDR1 as MGHRA and CDR2 as YSYEKL. The CDR3 DNA is TGCGCCAGCAGCCAAGACAGGGGCCTCCTTAGGGAGCAGTACTTC. As protein: CASSQDRGLLREQYF.

This chain links TRBV7-9 with TRBJ1-2; 10 bases are a match to TRBD1. This CDR3 region has 14 residues. With V trimmed by 11 bases and J by 6 bases, 12 bases remained unmatched. From germline, CDR1 is SEHNR and CDR2 FQNEAQ (reference sequence). Here the CDR3 DNA reads TGTGCCGGGGACCTGGGACAGGGGAATAATGGCTACACCTTC. It yields the protein CAGDLGQGNNGYTF.

J is TRBJ1-1 and V is TRBV7-9, with D possibly TRBD1 on 5 matching bases. V was cut by 8 bases and J by 2 bases, with 15 bases left in between. The germline gives CDR1 SEHNR, CDR2 FQNEAQ (reference sequence). The CDR3 runs to 14 residues. The CDR3 nucleotides read TGTGCCAGCTCCTTCACAGGAGCAAACACTGAAGCTTTCTTT. Translation: CASSFTGANTEAFF.

The genes are TRBV16 and TRBJ1-2; the match to TRBD1 covers 8 bases. The V gene's germline CDR1 is KGHSY and CDR2 FQNENV. The CDR3 contains 16 residues. V shed 3 bases, J shed 8 bases, and the junction held 14 bases outside the gene matches. The CDR3 region has the DNA TGTGCCAGCAGCCACCCGGGGAGCAGGGGGCTGAGCGGCTACACCTTC. Translating gives CASSHPGSRGLSGYTF.

This clone was detected a few times. This chain joins TRBV5-4 and TRBJ2-3; D possibly corresponds to TRBD1 (6 bases). From germline, CDR1 is SGHNT and CDR2 YYREEE (reference sequence). This CDR3 contains 14 residues. Trimming removed 0 bases from V and 4 bases from J, with 9 bases in between. The CDR3 sequence: CASSLDPGADTQYF. As DNA, the CDR3 is TGTGCCAGCAGCTTGGACCCAGGGGCAGATACGCAGTATTTT.

The V call is TRBV4-1, the J call TRBJ2-1; 13 bases are a match to TRBD2. This CDR3 has 16 amino acids. CDR1 is MGHRA and CDR2 is YSYEKL in the germline V gene. Unmatched junction bases numbered 5, after V lost 4 bases and J lost 5 bases. The CDR3 DNA is TGCGCCAGCAGCCGCCAACTAGCGGGGGGGCACAATGAGCAGTTCTTC. Translated, it gives CASSRQLAGGHNEQFF.

The gene calls are TRBV4-3 and TRBJ2-3; possible D gene TRBD2, 7 bases. Germline V gene lookup returns CDR1 LGHNA and CDR2 YSLEER. V was trimmed by 1 base and J by 6 bases, leaving 17 bases between them. The CDR3 spans 16 residues. In nucleotides, the CDR3 is TGCGCCAGCAGCCAAGCCGTGGGGGGGCCTCGGGATACGCAGTATTTT. It is translated as CASSQAVGGPRDTQYF.

The chain combines TRBV19 with TRBJ1-1, with 8 bases aligning to TRBD1. With V trimmed by 7 bases and J by 1 base, 5 bases remained unmatched. The CDR3 covers 14 residues. Germline values: CDR1 LNHDA, CDR2 SQIVND (reference sequence). The CDR3: CASNWGTGNTEAFF. The CDR3 nucleotides are TGTGCCAGTAATTGGGGGACAGGGAACACTGAAGCTTTCTTT. The full variable domain, rest sourced from reference TRBV19 and TRBJ1-1, is DGGITQSPKYLFRKEGQNVTLSCEQNLNHDAMYWYRQDPGQGLRLIYYSQIVNDFQKGDIAEGYSVSREKKESFPLTVTSAQKNPTAFYLCASNWGTGNTEAFFGQGTRLTVV.